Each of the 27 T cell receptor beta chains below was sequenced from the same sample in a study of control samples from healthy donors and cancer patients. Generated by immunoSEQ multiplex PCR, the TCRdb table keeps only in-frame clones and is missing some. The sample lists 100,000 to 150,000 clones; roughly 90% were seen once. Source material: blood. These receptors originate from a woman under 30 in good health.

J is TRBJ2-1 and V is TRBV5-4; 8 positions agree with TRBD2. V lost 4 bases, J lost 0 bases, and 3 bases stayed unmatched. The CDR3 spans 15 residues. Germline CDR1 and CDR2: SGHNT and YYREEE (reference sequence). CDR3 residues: CASSRGGSSYNEQFF. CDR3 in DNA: TGTGCCAGCAGCCGGGGGGGAAGCTCCTACAATGAGCAGTTCTTC. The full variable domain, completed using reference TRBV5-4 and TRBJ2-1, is ETGVTQSPTHLIKTRGQQVTLRCSSQSGHNTVSWYQQALGQGPQFIFQYYREEENGRGNFPPRFSGLQFPNYSSELNVNALELDDSALYLCASSRGGSSYNEQFFGPGTRLTVL.

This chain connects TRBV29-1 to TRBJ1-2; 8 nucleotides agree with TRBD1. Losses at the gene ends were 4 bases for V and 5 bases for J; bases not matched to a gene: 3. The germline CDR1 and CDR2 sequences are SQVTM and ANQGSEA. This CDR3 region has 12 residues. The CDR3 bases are TGCAGCGTTGCGCGACAGGGGTATGGCTACACCTTC. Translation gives CSVARQGYGYTF. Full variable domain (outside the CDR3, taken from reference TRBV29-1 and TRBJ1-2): SAVISQKPSRDICQRGTSLTIQCQVDSQVTMMFWYRQQPGQSLTLIATANQGSEATYESGFVIDKFPISRPNLTFSTLTVSNMSPEDSSIYLCSVARQGYGYTFGSGTRLTVV.

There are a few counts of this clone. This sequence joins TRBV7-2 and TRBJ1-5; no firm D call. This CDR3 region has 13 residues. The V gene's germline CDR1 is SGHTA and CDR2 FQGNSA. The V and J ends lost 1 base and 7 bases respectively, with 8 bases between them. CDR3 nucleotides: TGTGCCAGCAGCTTAGGGGTAGGGCAGCCCCAGCATTTT. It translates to CASSLGVGQPQHF.

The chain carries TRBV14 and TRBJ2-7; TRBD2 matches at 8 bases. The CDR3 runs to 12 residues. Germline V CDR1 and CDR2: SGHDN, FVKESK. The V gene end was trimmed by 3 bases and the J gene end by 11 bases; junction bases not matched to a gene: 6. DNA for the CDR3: TGTGCCAGCAGCCAGGCCCGACTAGCGAAGTACTTC. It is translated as CASSQARLAKYF.

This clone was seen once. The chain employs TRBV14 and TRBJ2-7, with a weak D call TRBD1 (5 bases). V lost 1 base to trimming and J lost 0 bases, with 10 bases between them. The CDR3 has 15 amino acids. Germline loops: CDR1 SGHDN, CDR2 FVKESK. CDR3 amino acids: CASSQGLDTSYEQYF. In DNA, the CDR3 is TGTGCCAGCAGCCAAGGATTGGACACCTCCTACGAGCAGTACTTC.

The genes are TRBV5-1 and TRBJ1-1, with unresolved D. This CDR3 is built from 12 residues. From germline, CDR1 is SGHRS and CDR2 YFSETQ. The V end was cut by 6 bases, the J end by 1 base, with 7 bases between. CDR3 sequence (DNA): TGCGCCAGCAAGAAGGGGAACACTGAAGCTTTCTTT. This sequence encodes CASKKGNTEAFF.

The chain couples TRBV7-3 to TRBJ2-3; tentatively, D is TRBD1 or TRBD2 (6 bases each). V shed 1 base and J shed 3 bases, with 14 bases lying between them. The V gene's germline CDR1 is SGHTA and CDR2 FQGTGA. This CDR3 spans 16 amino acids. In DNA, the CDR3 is TGTGCCAGCAGCTTAATGGGGGCGGGGACTACAGATACGCAGTATTTT. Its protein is CASSLMGAGTTDTQYF.

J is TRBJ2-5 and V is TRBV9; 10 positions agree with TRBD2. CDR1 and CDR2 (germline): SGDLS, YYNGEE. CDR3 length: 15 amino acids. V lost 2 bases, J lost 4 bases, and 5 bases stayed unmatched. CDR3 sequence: CASSVQAGGRETQYF. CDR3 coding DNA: TGTGCCAGCAGCGTCCAAGCGGGAGGGAGAGAGACCCAGTACTTC.

Written as DNA, the CDR3 is TGTGCCATTGGGACACAGGGGAATCAGCCCCAGCATTTT. Its translation: CAIGTQGNQPQHF. The chain recombines TRBV10-3 with TRBJ1-5; 7 positions agree with TRBD1. CDR1 and CDR2 (germline): ENHRY, SYGVKD. This CDR3 has 13 amino acids. The V gene end was trimmed by 9 bases and the J gene end by 4 bases; junction bases not matched to a gene: 6.

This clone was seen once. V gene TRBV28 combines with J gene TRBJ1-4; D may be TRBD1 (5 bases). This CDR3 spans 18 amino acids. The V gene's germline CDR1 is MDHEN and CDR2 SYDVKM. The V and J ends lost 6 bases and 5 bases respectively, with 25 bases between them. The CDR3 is CASSPLSPHRTENEKLFF. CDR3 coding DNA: TGTGCCAGCAGCCCCCTTTCCCCCCACAGGACGGAGAATGAAAAACTGTTTTTT.

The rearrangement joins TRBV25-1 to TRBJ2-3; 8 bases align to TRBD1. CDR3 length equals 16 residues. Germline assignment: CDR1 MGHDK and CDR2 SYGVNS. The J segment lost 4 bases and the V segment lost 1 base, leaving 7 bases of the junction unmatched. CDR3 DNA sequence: TGTGCCAGCAGTGAATTGGTGGTACAGGGGGCAGATACGCAGTATTTT. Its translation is CASSELVVQGADTQYF.

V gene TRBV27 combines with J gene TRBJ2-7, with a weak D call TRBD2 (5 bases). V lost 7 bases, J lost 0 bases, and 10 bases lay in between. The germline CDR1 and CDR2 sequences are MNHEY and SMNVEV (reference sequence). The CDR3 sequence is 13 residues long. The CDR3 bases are TGTGCCAGCACGCCGGCGGGCTCCTACGAGCAGTACTTC. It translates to CASTPAGSYEQYF.

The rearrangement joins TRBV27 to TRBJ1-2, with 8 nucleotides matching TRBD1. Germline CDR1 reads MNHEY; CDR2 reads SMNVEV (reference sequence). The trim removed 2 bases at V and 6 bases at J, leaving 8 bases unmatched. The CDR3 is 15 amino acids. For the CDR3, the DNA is TGTGCCAGCAGTTTACAGGGGGCTCCGATAAATGGCTACACCTTC. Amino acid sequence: CASSLQGAPINGYTF.

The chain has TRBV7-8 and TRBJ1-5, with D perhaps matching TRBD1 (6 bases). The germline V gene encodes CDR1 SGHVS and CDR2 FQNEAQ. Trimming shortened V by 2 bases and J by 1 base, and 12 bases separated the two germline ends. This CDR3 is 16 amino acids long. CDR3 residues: CASSLKRTESNQPQHF. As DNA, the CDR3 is TGTGCCAGCAGCTTAAAACGGACAGAAAGCAATCAGCCCCAGCATTTT.

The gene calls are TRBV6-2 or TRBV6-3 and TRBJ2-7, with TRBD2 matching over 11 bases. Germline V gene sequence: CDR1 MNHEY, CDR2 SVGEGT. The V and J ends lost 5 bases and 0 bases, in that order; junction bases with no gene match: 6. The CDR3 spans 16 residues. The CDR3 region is CASSKGGLAASYEQYF. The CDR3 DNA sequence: TGTGCCAGCAGTAAGGGGGGACTAGCGGCCTCCTACGAGCAGTACTTC.

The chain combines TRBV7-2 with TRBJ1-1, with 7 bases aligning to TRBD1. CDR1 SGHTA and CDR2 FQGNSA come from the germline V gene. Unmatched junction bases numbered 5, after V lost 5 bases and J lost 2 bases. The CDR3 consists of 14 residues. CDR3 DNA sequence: TGTGCCAGCAGCGGACGGACAGGCAACACTGAAGCTTTCTTT. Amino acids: CASSGRTGNTEAFF.

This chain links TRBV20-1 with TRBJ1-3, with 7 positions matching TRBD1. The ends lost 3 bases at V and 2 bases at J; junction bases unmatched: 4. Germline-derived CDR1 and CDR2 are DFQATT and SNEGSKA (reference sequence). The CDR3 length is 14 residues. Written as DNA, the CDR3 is TGCAGTGCTAGTGAGGGGACAGCTGGAAACACCATATATTTT. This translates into CSASEGTAGNTIYF.

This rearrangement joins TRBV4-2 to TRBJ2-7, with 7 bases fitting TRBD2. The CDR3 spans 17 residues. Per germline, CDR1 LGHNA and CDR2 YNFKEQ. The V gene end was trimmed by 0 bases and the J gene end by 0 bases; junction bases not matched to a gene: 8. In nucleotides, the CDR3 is TGTGCCAGCAGCCAAGACCGAGCGGGGAAGAGCTCCTACGAGCAGTACTTC. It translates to CASSQDRAGKSSYEQYF.

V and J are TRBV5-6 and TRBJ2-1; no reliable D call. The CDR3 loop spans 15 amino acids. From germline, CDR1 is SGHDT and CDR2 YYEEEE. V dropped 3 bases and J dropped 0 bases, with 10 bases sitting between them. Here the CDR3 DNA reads TGTGCCAGCAGCTCGCTCCCGAGCTCCTACAATGAGCAGTTCTTC. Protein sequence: CASSSLPSSYNEQFF.

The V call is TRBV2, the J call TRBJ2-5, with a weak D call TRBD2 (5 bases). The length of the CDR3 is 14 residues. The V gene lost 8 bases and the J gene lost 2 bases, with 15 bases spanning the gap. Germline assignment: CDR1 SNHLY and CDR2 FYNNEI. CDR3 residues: CASLVPTGQETQYF. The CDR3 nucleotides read TGTGCCAGCCTAGTCCCAACGGGGCAAGAGACCCAGTACTTC. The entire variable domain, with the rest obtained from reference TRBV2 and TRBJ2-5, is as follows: EPEVTQTPSHQVTQMGQEVILRCVPISNHLYFYWYRQILGQKVEFLVSFYNNEISEKSEIFDDQFSVERPDGSNFTLKIRSTKLEDSAMYFCASLVPTGQETQYFGPGTRLLVL.

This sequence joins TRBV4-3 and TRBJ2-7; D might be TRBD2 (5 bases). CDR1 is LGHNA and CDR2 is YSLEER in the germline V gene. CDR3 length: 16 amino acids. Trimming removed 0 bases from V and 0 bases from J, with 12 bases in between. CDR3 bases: TGCGCCAGCAGCCAAGAAATCCGGACTCCCTCCTACGAGCAGTACTTC. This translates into CASSQEIRTPSYEQYF.

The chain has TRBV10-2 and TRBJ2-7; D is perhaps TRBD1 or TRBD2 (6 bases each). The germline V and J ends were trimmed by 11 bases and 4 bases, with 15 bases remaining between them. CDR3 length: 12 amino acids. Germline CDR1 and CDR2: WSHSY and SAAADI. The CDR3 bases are TGCGCCGTAAGGGGGGATTTATACGAGCAGTACTTC. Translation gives CAVRGDLYEQYF.

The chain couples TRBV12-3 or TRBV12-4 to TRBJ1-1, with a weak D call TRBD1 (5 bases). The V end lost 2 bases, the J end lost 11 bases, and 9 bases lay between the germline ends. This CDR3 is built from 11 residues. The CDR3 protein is CASSLWGSAFF. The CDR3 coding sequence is TGTGCCAGCAGTTTATGGGGGAGCGCTTTCTTT.

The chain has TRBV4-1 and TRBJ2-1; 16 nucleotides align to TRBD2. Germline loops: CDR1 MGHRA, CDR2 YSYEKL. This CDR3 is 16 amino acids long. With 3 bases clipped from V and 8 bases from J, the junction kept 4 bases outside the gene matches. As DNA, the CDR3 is TGCGCCAGCAGCCATTTGGGACTAGCGGGAGGGGATGAGCAGTTCTTC. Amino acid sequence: CASSHLGLAGGDEQFF.

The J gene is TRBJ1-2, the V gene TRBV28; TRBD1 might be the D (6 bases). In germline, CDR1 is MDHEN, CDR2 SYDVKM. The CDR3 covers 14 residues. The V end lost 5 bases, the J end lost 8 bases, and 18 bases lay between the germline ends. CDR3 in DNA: TGTGCCAGCAGTGTACCACAGGGTTCGGGGGGCTACACCTTC. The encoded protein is CASSVPQGSGGYTF.

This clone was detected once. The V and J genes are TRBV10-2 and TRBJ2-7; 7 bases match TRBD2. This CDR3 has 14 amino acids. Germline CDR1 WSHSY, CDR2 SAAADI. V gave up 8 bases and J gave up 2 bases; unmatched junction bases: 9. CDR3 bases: TGCGCCAGCGGAACTAGCGACCGAGCCTACGAGCAGTACTTC. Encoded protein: CASGTSDRAYEQYF.

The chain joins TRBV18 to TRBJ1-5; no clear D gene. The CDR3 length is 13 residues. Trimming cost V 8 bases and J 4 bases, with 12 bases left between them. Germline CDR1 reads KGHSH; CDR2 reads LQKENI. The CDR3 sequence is CASTPGRNQPQHF. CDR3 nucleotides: TGTGCCAGCACCCCTGGCAGAAATCAGCCCCAGCATTTT.